This TCR beta chain was sequenced in a study of blood T cell repertoires in COVID-19 (TCRdb year 2020). Concerning the study at large: Collaborator samples came from the United States, Italy and Spain and covered acute and convalescent phases of COVID-19. The material from the prospective study consisted of cDNA or gDNA derived from T cells, B-cell-depleted T cells, or PBMCs. Subjects who had been exposed to COVID-19, were actively infected with it, or had recovered from it provided the deeply sampled blood TCRbeta repertoires that made up the dataset. The repertoires were made available in a free public database intended to serve as a resource for research on the immune response to SARS-CoV-2. The samples were drawn from the first 160 participants of the ongoing ImmuneRACE study and from 1,254 subjects provided by 6 global collaborators. Sample metadata almost always included a de-identified subject ID, COVID-19 status, age in years and sex. Where available, HLA class I and class II types were obtained from metadata supplied by the sample provider rather than from assay-based typing.

This clone occurred once. Its antigen is currently not known. One base away there is no much larger clone; base qualities are not given. Collaborating institutions collected whole blood in K2EDTA tubes following their own protocols. For TCRbeta analysis, collaborator samples were shipped as frozen whole blood, as isolated PBMCs, or as DNA extracted from either sample type. TCRbeta CDR3 regions were amplified from genomic DNA by means of the immunoSEQ Assay, a bias-controlled multiplex PCR. As for how the authors treated the data: The number of nucleated cells in each sample was estimated by amplification of reference gene primers within the assay. To quantify the absolute abundance of each unique TCRbeta CDR3 rearrangement, sequence reads were collapsed and filtered. Productive Simpson clonality was computed per sample as the square root of Simpson's diversity index over productive rearrangements. Drawn from immuneACCESS, this table holds only the in-frame rearrangements with V and J called that TCRdb kept. Clones are partly lost; checked studies trace under half to an unresolved V gene and leave the rest unexplained. V and J calls plus clone size are reproduced from that table; the DNA served to infer D and trimming. The sample profile shows roughly 700,000 clones; about 90% of them were found once. Approximately 0.3% of the sample is held by the ten biggest clonotypes.

General conclusions and limits of the study: The amount of clinical and demographic metadata varied by source and participant and was provided uncurated.

The sequencing sample was made of peripheral blood. This clonotype was sampled from a young woman with acute or convalescent COVID-19.

The DNA sequence is as follows: TGTGCCGTGGCAAGGAACACTGAAGCTTTCTTT. Its translation is CAVARNTEAFF. In this chain, TRBV3-1 (or the pseudogene TRBV3-2) is recombined with TRBJ1-1; the D gene remains uncertain. Reading the germline V gene (reference sequence) gives CDR1 LGHDT and CDR2 YNNKEL. Including cysteine and phenylalanine, the CDR3 has 11 amino acids. Of the read, only the CDR3 DNA is kept; its 33 bases are in frame from base 1. V and J are truncated by 11 bases and 1 base respectively, leaving an intervening sequence of 8 bases.